Shown below are 5 T cell receptor beta chains from a single sample sequenced in a study of early T cells in non-severe SARS-CoV-2 infection (dated by TCRdb to the early 2020s). The library was made by 5' RACE. The sequencer listed for this sample is NextSeq 500. TCRdb reprocessing: public reads trimmed at Q25 with fastp, clones called with MiXCR, in-frame beta chains kept. Duplicate CDR3 protein sequences are folded into a single record with the most common DNA and genes. Here the sample has more than 50,000 distinct CDR3 sequences; 14% to 15% occur a single time. 9% to 10% of the sample rests with the top ten. Sequences were derived from whole blood, sampled at baseline. These receptors came from an adult who was a healthcare worker with PCR-confirmed SARS-CoV-2 infection or an uninfected control (not recorded which).

V is TRBV6-4 and J is TRBJ2-2, with D possibly matching TRBD1 (5 bases). The CDR3 runs to 13 residues. Germline V gene sequence: CDR1 MRHNA, CDR2 SNTAGT. Trimming removed 6 bases from V and 2 bases from J, with 7 bases in between. CDR3 protein: CASRQGNTGELFF. For the CDR3, the DNA is TGTGCCAGCAGGCAGGGAAACACCGGGGAGCTGTTTTTT.

This clonotype showed up just a few times. This chain uses TRBV20-1 with TRBJ2-2; weak D call: TRBD2 (5 bases). Looked up from germline, CDR1 is DFQATT and CDR2 is SNEGSKA (reference sequence). The V end lost 1 base, the J end lost 4 bases, and 10 bases lay between the germline ends. The CDR3 consists of 14 residues. Written as DNA, the CDR3 is TGCAGTGCTAGAGGAACGGCGGGCACCGGGGAGCTGTTTTTT. Amino acid sequence: CSARGTAGTGELFF.

This clonotype was found a few times. V is TRBV20-1 and J is TRBJ1-2; the D is unclear. V lost 1 base to trimming and J lost 4 bases, with 13 bases between them. In germline, CDR1 is DFQATT, CDR2 SNEGSKA (reference sequence). The CDR3 covers 14 residues. This chain's CDR3 is CSARVSSAFYGYTF. The CDR3 DNA reads TGCAGTGCTAGAGTATCTTCGGCCTTCTATGGCTACACCTTC.

The rearrangement links TRBV6-1 to TRBJ2-7, with D unclear. CDR1 and CDR2 (germline): MNHNS, SASEGT. Trimming took off 2 bases at V and 10 bases at J, with 12 bases between the two ends. The CDR3 is 12 residues long. CDR3 loop: CASSETRSLQYF. As DNA, the CDR3 is TGTGCCAGCAGTGAAACGCGAAGCCTTCAGTACTTC.

This clonotype was seen at least ten times. This rearrangement joins TRBV6-4 to TRBJ1-2; D might be TRBD1 (6 bases). The CDR3 contains 15 residues. The V end was cut by 3 bases, the J end by 4 bases, with 15 bases between. Germline V CDR1 and CDR2: MRHNA, SNTAGT. The CDR3 bases are TGTGCCAGCAGTGAGGATCTACAGGGTTTCTATGGCTACACCTTC. Encoded protein: CASSEDLQGFYGYTF.